The 8 T cell receptor beta chains below all came from one sample that was sequenced in a study of PD-L1 blockade in urothelial cancer. Stated time point: pretreatment peripheral blood. Assay used: immunoSEQ multiplex PCR; TCRdb lists only in-frame clones, some missing. The top ten clones hold 1.6% of a sample with 60,000 to 70,000 clones, roughly four fifths of them seen once. This sample comprised PBMCs, obtained around atezolizumab (anti-PD-L1) treatment. The receptors originated from a man aged 65 to 85 with urothelial cancer.

This clone was recorded only once. The chain recombines TRBV19 with TRBJ1-1; TRBD1 agrees at 7 bases. After removal of 6 bases from V and 5 bases from J, the junction contained 12 bases not matched to a gene. The germline CDR1 and CDR2 sequences are LNHDA and SQIVND (reference sequence). CDR3 length: 15 amino acids. CDR3 protein: CASRPGQGGRTEAFF. DNA for the CDR3: TGTGCCAGTAGACCGGGTCAAGGGGGCAGAACTGAAGCTTTCTTT.

This clone was observed a single time. No conserved phenylalanine or tryptophan is present at the end of the CDR3, so a read error is the likely explanation. Because the CDR3's place on the DNA is in doubt, the DNA is left out and the CDR3 is given as listed by TCRdb. The CDR3 is CASSIDSQP. This chain uses TRBV19 with TRBJ1-2. The CDR3 has 9 residues if both end residues are counted. Looked up from germline, CDR1 is LNHDA and CDR2 is SQIVND (reference sequence).

The gene calls are TRBV6-6 and TRBJ1-4; D gene uncertain. This CDR3 comprises 13 residues. Germline assignment: CDR1 MNHNY and CDR2 SVGAGI (reference sequence). Deletions cut 10 bases from V and 3 bases from J, with 12 bases between. CDR3 nucleotides: TGTGCCATCCGCCTCGGTGCTAATGAAAAACTGTTTTTT. Its protein product is CAIRLGANEKLFF.

This clone was seen many times. This chain joins TRBV19 and TRBJ2-1; tentative D call: TRBD1 (6 bases). Germline V gene data show CDR1 as LNHDA and CDR2 as SQIVND (reference sequence). There are 14 residues in the CDR3. V dropped 7 bases and J dropped 5 bases, with 15 bases sitting between them. Here the CDR3 reads CASMGTRRNNEQFF. CDR3 sequence (DNA): TGTGCCAGTATGGGGACAAGGAGAAACAATGAGCAGTTCTTC.

The rearrangement links TRBV5-4 to TRBJ2-5; a possible D gene is TRBD2 (5 bases). The CDR3 spans 13 residues. The germline V and J ends were trimmed by 2 bases and 2 bases, with 7 bases remaining between them. CDR1 is SGHNT and CDR2 is YYREEE in the germline V gene (reference sequence). CDR3 nucleotide sequence: TGTGCCAGCAGCTTCGGGGTTCAAGAGACCCAGTACTTC. It encodes CASSFGVQETQYF.

The chain's CDR3 is CASSSRGPYEQYF. CDR3 coding DNA: TGTGCCAGCAGCTCCAGGGGACCCTACGAGCAGTACTTC. The chain combines TRBV7-9 with TRBJ2-7; possibly TRBD1 for D (6 bases). Germline V lookup: CDR1 SEHNR, CDR2 FQNEAQ (reference sequence). V lost 4 bases and J 2 bases, leaving 9 bases between the germline ends. There are 13 residues in the CDR3.

V gene TRBV6-5 combines with J gene TRBJ2-7, with 7 bases identical to TRBD1. The germline gives CDR1 MNHEY, CDR2 SVGAGI. The CDR3 contains 12 residues. J was trimmed by 6 bases and V by 6 bases; bases with no gene match: 5. In nucleotides, the CDR3 is TGTGCCAGCAGAAACGCAGGGGGCGAGCAGTACTTC. Translating it yields CASRNAGGEQYF.

This clone occurred many times. The chain carries TRBV6-1 and TRBJ2-7; the D is unclear. This CDR3 contains 14 residues. V gave up 0 bases and J gave up 3 bases, with 9 bases separating them. CDR1 MNHNS and CDR2 SASEGT come from the germline V gene. The CDR3 DNA sequence: TGTGCCAGCAGTGAAGCCTTAGTATTCTACGAGCAGTACTTC. Residues: CASSEALVFYEQYF.